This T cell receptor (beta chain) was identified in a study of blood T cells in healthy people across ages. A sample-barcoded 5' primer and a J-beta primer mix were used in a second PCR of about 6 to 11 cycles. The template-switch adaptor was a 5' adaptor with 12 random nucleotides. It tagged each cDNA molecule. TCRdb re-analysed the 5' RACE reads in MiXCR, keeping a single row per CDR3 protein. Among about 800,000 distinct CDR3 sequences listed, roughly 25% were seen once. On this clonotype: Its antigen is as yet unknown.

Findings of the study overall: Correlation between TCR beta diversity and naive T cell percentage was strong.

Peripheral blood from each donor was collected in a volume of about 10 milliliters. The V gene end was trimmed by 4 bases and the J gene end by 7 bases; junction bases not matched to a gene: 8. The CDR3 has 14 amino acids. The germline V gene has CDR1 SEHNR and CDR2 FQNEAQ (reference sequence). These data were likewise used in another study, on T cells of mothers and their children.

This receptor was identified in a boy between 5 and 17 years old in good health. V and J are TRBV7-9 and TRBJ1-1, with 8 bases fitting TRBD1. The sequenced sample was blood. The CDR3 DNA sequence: TGTGCCAGCAGCTCCACCACAGGGGGGAGTGAAGCTTTCTTT. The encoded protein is CASSSTTGGSEAFF.